The sequence of this TCR beta chain was determined in a study of CD8+CD57+ T cells in acquired aplastic anemia listed by TCRdb under 2018. A note on the overall study: DNA extracted from sorted CD4+ and CD8+ cells had a mean of roughly 3 ug, with a range of 0.2 to 27.4 ug. CD8+CD57+ expansion was defined as a frequency above the mean frequency observed in healthy subjects.

What the authors observed across the whole study: Between patients and healthy controls, no significant difference in CD8+ Simpson's diversity was found (P=0.060). Roughly 31 CD8+ CDR3 sequences were shared between patients and controls but appeared highly expressed in patients and within their immunodominant clones.

TCR beta VDJ combination and CDR3 sequence profiling used genomic DNA as the template. An Illumina HiSeq 2000 was used for TCR repertoire sequencing. On the authors' methods: TRBV/TRBJ rearrangement plots, CDR3 size and DJ length profiles, and Simpson's diversity index were used to assess repertoires. Whichever DNA sequence was most abundant in the deep sequencing data was defined as the immunodominant clone. CDR3 amino acid sequences were screened for sharing across subjects and compared with published repertoires and the VDJdb database. TCRdb reran the public reads through fastp at Q25 and MiXCR, keeping productive beta chains. CDR3 protein sequences are deduplicated, and each keeps its most common genes and DNA. The V and J calls and clone size are TCRdb's, not the authors'. This sample lists around 500,000 distinct CDR3 sequences; around a third were detected once. Jointly, the top ten make up roughly 0.8% of the sample.

This clonotype was counted between two and nine times. No antigen is known for it. No clone much larger than this one lies a single base away; base qualities are absent. Flow cytometry had shown CD8+CD57+ cell expansion in the patients selected for sequencing. All patients had severe acquired aplastic anemia diagnosed by International Study of Aplastic Anemia and Agranulocytosis and Camitta criteria. No patient had received any therapy when blood was sampled. In this study, sorted CD4+ and CD8+ T cells from the blood of healthy subjects and of severe aplastic anemia patients had their TCR repertoires deep-sequenced. In the USA, patient enrollment took place under clinicaltrials.gov protocols 00001620, 01623167, 00001397, 00071045, 00081523 and 00961064. Ficoll-Paque density gradient centrifugation was used to isolate peripheral blood mononuclear cells. Before DNA extraction, CD4+ and CD8+ T cells were sorted by FACS or by magnetic beads.

Material for sequencing was sorted CD4+, CD8+, or CD8+CD57+ T cells (not recorded which) from PBMCs. The sequence was obtained from a human donor with aplastic anemia.

CDR3 sequence: CSARDVAGQETQYF. The nucleotides read TGCAGTGCTAGAGATGTGGCAGGACAAGAGACCCAGTACTTC. The chain uses TRBV20-1 and TRBJ2-5; a confident D gene designation cannot be given. From a lookup of the germline V gene (reference sequence), CDR1 and CDR2 are DFQATT and SNEGSKA. The cysteine opens and the phenylalanine closes a CDR3 of 14 amino acids. Only CDR3 DNA remains: 42 bases, in frame from the first base. The junction carries 10 bases between V and J, which are trimmed by 0 bases and 2 bases respectively.